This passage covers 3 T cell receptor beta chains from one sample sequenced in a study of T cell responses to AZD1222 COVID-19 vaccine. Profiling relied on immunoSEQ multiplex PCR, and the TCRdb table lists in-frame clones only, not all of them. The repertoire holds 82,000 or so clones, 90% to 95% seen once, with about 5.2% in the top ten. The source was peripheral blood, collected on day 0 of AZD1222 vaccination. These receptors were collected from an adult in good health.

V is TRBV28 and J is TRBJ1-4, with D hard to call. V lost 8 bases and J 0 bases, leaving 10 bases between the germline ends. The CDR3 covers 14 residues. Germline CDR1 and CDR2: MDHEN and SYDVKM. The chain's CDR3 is CASLGVATNEKLFF. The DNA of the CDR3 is TGTGCCAGCCTTGGGGTTGCAACTAATGAAAAACTGTTTTTT.

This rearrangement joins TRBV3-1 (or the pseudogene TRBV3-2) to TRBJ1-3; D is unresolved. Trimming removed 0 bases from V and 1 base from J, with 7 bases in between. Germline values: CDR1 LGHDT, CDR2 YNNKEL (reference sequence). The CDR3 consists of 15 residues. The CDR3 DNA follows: TGTGCCAGCAGCCAAGACTTCGGATCTGGAAACACCATATATTTT. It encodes CASSQDFGSGNTIYF.

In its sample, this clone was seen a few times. CDR3 amino acids: CSVRTALNTEAFF. The DNA for the CDR3 is TGCAGCGTGCGGACAGCCTTGAACACTGAAGCTTTCTTT. The chain uses TRBV29-1 and TRBJ1-1; D may be TRBD1 (6 bases). The germline CDR1 and CDR2 sequences are SQVTM and ANQGSEA. The CDR3 consists of 13 residues. The V gene lost 6 bases and the J gene lost 0 bases, with 11 bases spanning the gap. Full variable domain (missing parts from reference TRBV29-1 and TRBJ1-1): SAVISQKPSRDICQRGTSLTIQCQVDSQVTMMFWYRQQPGQSLTLIATANQGSEATYESGFVIDKFPISRPNLTFSTLTVSNMSPEDSSIYLCSVRTALNTEAFFGQGTRLTVV.